These T cell receptor beta chains were read from a single sample in a study of cytomegalovirus exposure and HLA in healthy donors. Generated by immunoSEQ multiplex PCR, the TCRdb table keeps only in-frame clones and is missing some. The sample lists some 160,000 clones, roughly 82% occurring once. Input material: PBMCs. The receptors come from a male donor in good health and CMV-seronegative. Each CDR3 is given with its conserved first and last residue. The D gene is left open where the match is weak. Rows give clone size only sometimes, using once, few, many, or a class for an expanded clone.

v_call: TRBV7-9
clone_size: .
d_call: TRBD2
j_call: TRBJ2-1
cdr3_length: 15
cdr3_nt: TGTGCCAGCAGCTTCGGGACTAGCGGGAACTATGAGCAGTTCTTC
cdr3_aa: CASSFGTSGNYEQFF

v_call: TRBV6-5
clone_size: .
d_call: .
j_call: TRBJ1-2
cdr3_length: 13
cdr3_nt: TGTGCCAGCAGTTCTTACAAGGACAGTGGCTACACCTTC
cdr3_aa: CASSSYKDSGYTF

v_call: TRBV4-2
clone_size: .
d_call: .
j_call: TRBJ1-2
cdr3_length: 15
cdr3_nt: TGTGCCAGCAGCCAAGAAATTTTGGGGCTATATGGCTACACCTTC
cdr3_aa: CASSQEILGLYGYTF

v_call: TRBV6-5
clone_size: .
d_call: .
j_call: TRBJ2-1
cdr3_length: 11
cdr3_nt: TGTGCCAGCTCCGGGGGAAATGAGCAGTTCTTC
cdr3_aa: CASSGGNEQFF

v_call: TRBV6-6
clone_size: .
d_call: TRBD2
j_call: TRBJ2-3
cdr3_length: 14
cdr3_nt: TGTGCCACCGACGGGCGGGGGGCCGGCGATACGCAGTATTTT
cdr3_aa: CATDGRGAGDTQYF

v_call: TRBV7-3
clone_size: few
d_call: .
j_call: TRBJ2-7
cdr3_length: 13
cdr3_nt: TGTGCCAGCAGCTGGGACTCCTACTACGAGCAGTACTTC
cdr3_aa: CASSWDSYYEQYF

v_call: TRBV19
clone_size: .
d_call: TRBD1
j_call: TRBJ1-1
cdr3_length: 15
cdr3_nt: TGTGCCAGTAGTGACAGGGCATTTACCGTCACTGAAGCTTTCTTT
cdr3_aa: CASSDRAFTVTEAFF

v_call: TRBV19
clone_size: .
d_call: .
j_call: TRBJ1-1
cdr3_length: 13
cdr3_nt: TGTGCCAGTAGTATCCGTTCTGGGGCCGAAGCTTTCTTT
cdr3_aa: CASSIRSGAEAFF

v_call: TRBV7-6
clone_size: once
d_call: .
j_call: TRBJ1-1
cdr3_length: 15
cdr3_nt: TGTGCCAGCAGCGGGCGCCCGGCGGGGAACACTGAAGCTTTCTTT
cdr3_aa: CASSGRPAGNTEAFF

v_call: TRBV7-6
clone_size: once
d_call: .
j_call: TRBJ2-7
cdr3_length: 14
cdr3_nt: TGTGCCAGCAGCGAGAAGACAGGGAGGTCCGAGCAGTACTTC
cdr3_aa: CASSEKTGRSEQYF

v_call: TRBV29-1
clone_size: .
d_call: TRBD1
j_call: TRBJ1-2
cdr3_length: 12
cdr3_nt: TGCAGCGTCGTACAGGGGCGGGATGGCTACACCTTC
cdr3_aa: CSVVQGRDGYTF

v_call: TRBV5-8
clone_size: .
d_call: TRBD2
j_call: TRBJ2-5
cdr3_length: 15
cdr3_nt: TGTGCCAGCAGCAACGGACAGCGGGGGTTCGAGACCCAGTACTTC
cdr3_aa: CASSNGQRGFETQYF

v_call: TRBV6-1
clone_size: .
d_call: .
j_call: TRBJ2-3
cdr3_length: 13
cdr3_nt: TGTGCCGGGAAAGGGGGGGGCACAGATACGCAGTATTTT
cdr3_aa: CAGKGGGTDTQYF

v_call: TRBV5-1
clone_size: .
d_call: .
j_call: TRBJ1-1
cdr3_length: 13
cdr3_nt: TGCGCCAGCAGCTTGAGCTGGAACACTGAAGCTTTCTTT
cdr3_aa: CASSLSWNTEAFF

v_call: TRBV28
clone_size: .
d_call: TRBD2
j_call: TRBJ2-7
cdr3_length: 15
cdr3_nt: TGTGCCAGCAGCCCAGGTGGGGCGGGGGGCTACGAGCAGTACTTC
cdr3_aa: CASSPGGAGGYEQYF

v_call: TRBV5-4
clone_size: .
d_call: TRBD1
j_call: TRBJ1-2
cdr3_length: 14
cdr3_nt: TGTGCCAGCAGCTTGACAGGGGTGGGATATGGCTACACCTTC
cdr3_aa: CASSLTGVGYGYTF

v_call: TRBV29-1
clone_size: .
d_call: .
j_call: TRBJ2-7
cdr3_length: 14
cdr3_nt: TGCAGCGTTGAAGCGGACTTGAGGGGGTCCGAGCAGTACTTC
cdr3_aa: CSVEADLRGSEQYF

v_call: TRBV6-1
clone_size: .
d_call: TRBD1
j_call: TRBJ1-1
cdr3_length: 17
cdr3_nt: TGTGCCAGCAGTGGACGAGGGACAGGGAACATAAAGACTGAAGCTTTCTTT
cdr3_aa: CASSGRGTGNIKTEAFF

v_call: TRBV19
clone_size: .
d_call: .
j_call: TRBJ1-5
cdr3_length: 14
cdr3_nt: TGTGCCAGTAGTATAAGATGGGGACTTCAGCCCCAGCATTTT
cdr3_aa: CASSIRWGLQPQHF

v_call: TRBV18
clone_size: .
d_call: TRBD2
j_call: TRBJ2-1
cdr3_length: 18
cdr3_nt: TGTGCCAGCTCACCATTGGGGACTAGCGGGATCTACAGCAATGAGCAGTTCTTC
cdr3_aa: CASSPLGTSGIYSNEQFF

v_call: TRBV19
clone_size: .
d_call: .
j_call: TRBJ1-2
cdr3_length: 16
cdr3_nt: TGTGCCAGTAGTATAAGTCTCACGTCTAGCCCCTATGGCTACACCTTC
cdr3_aa: CASSISLTSSPYGYTF

v_call: TRBV19
clone_size: .
d_call: TRBD1
j_call: TRBJ1-1
cdr3_length: 15
cdr3_nt: TGTGCCAGTAGTACCTGGGACAGGGGTAATACTGAAGCTTTCTTT
cdr3_aa: CASSTWDRGNTEAFF

v_call: TRBV6-5
clone_size: .
d_call: .
j_call: TRBJ2-7
cdr3_length: 15
cdr3_nt: TGTGCCAGCAGGCGGACGCTCGGAGGAGTTTACGAGCAGTACTTC
cdr3_aa: CASRRTLGGVYEQYF

v_call: TRBV7-3
clone_size: once
d_call: .
j_call: TRBJ1-4
cdr3_length: 16
cdr3_nt: TGTGCCAGCAGCTCTCGCATGGCCGCAACTAATGAAAAACTGTTTTTT
cdr3_aa: CASSSRMAATNEKLFF

v_call: TRBV25-1
clone_size: .
d_call: .
j_call: TRBJ1-2
cdr3_length: 11
cdr3_nt: TGTGCCAGCAGTTCTACTTATGGCTACACCTTC
cdr3_aa: CASSSTYGYTF

v_call: TRBV27
clone_size: .
d_call: TRBD1
j_call: TRBJ1-5
cdr3_length: 15
cdr3_nt: TGTGCCAGCAGTACCGACAGGGGACCTAATCAGCCCCAGCATTTT
cdr3_aa: CASSTDRGPNQPQHF

v_call: TRBV19
clone_size: .
d_call: TRBD1
j_call: TRBJ1-5
cdr3_length: 18
cdr3_nt: TGTGCCAGTAGTATAACCCCGGGACAGGGAATTCCAAGTCAGCCCCAGCATTTT
cdr3_aa: CASSITPGQGIPSQPQHF

v_call: TRBV12-5
clone_size: .
d_call: TRBD1
j_call: TRBJ1-2
cdr3_length: 16
cdr3_nt: TGTGCTAGTGGTTTGGCTTCTGACAGGGGGAGCAACGGCTACACCTTC
cdr3_aa: CASGLASDRGSNGYTF